The 9 T cell receptor beta chains presented below share a single source sample, sequenced in a study of blood T cell repertoires in COVID-19. Data came from immunoSEQ multiplex PCR; TCRdb stores just in-frame clones and leaves some out. This sample has some 51,000 clones, with approximately 90% found just once. The sequenced sample consisted of peripheral blood. The receptors stem from a man aged 45-65 years with acute or convalescent COVID-19.

The gene calls are TRBV27 and TRBJ2-7; 10 nucleotides match TRBD1. V was pared by 6 bases and J by 5 bases, with 19 bases of the junction left unmatched. This CDR3 is built from 18 residues. Germline CDR1 MNHEY, CDR2 SMNVEV (reference sequence). CDR3 nucleotide sequence: TGTGCCAGCAGCTTTCTAGGGACCTGGGGACAGGGGATCGACGAGCAGTACTTC. Protein product: CASSFLGTWGQGIDEQYF.

This chain uses TRBV5-5 with TRBJ2-2, with D tentatively TRBD2 (5 bases). The V end was cut by 2 bases, the J end by 4 bases, with 15 bases between. In germline, CDR1 is SGHKS, CDR2 YYEKEE (reference sequence). The CDR3 has 16 amino acids. This CDR3 is CASSFLLGISTGELFF. CDR3 nucleotide sequence: TGTGCCAGCAGCTTTTTACTAGGCATTAGCACCGGGGAGCTGTTTTTT.

This chain links TRBV3-1 (or the pseudogene TRBV3-2) with TRBJ1-3; no clear D. The CDR3 spans 16 residues. Per germline, CDR1 LGHDT and CDR2 YNNKEL (reference sequence). The V and J ends lost 3 bases and 3 bases respectively, with 15 bases between them. The CDR3 loop is CASSHGLVAVGNTIYF. CDR3 DNA sequence: TGTGCCAGCAGCCATGGTCTCGTTGCGGTTGGAAACACCATATATTTT.

This rearrangement joins TRBV7-9 to TRBJ1-2; 7 bases are shared with TRBD1. Trimming cost V 5 bases and J 2 bases; bases outside gene matches: 2. The CDR3 has 13 residues. Germline lookup yields CDR1 SEHNR and CDR2 FQNEAQ (reference sequence). As DNA, the CDR3 is TGTGCCAGCAGCCCGGGACAGAACTATGGCTACACCTTC. Protein: CASSPGQNYGYTF.

This clone has only a few counts. V usage is TRBV6-5 and J usage is TRBJ1-4; TRBD1 agrees at 8 bases. Germline lookup yields CDR1 MNHEY and CDR2 SVGAGI. The V segment lost 6 bases and the J segment 3 bases; nucleotides outside the gene matches: 6. This CDR3 is built from 15 residues. The CDR3 is CASRDRATANEKLFF. CDR3 in DNA: TGTGCCAGCAGGGACAGGGCGACAGCTAATGAAAAACTGTTTTTT.

The chain has TRBV28 and TRBJ1-1; a possible D gene is TRBD1 (5 bases). Trimming took off 3 bases at V and 6 bases at J, with 11 bases between the two ends. The CDR3 spans 13 residues. Germline CDR1 and CDR2: MDHEN and SYDVKM. The CDR3: CASSLEGRPEAFF. CDR3 DNA: TGTGCCAGCAGTTTGGAGGGACGCCCTGAAGCTTTCTTT.

The V and J genes are TRBV11-2 and TRBJ2-7; TRBD2 might be the D (5 bases). There are 15 residues in the CDR3. Trimming took 2 bases from V and 0 from J, leaving 11 bases between them. Germline lookup yields CDR1 SGHAT and CDR2 FQNNGV. The CDR3 DNA sequence: TGTGCCAGCAGCTTAAGCGGCCTGAGCTCCTACGAGCAGTACTTC. It encodes CASSLSGLSSYEQYF.

This sequence joins TRBV7-9 and TRBJ2-1; perhaps TRBD1 as D (6 bases). The ends were cut back, 2 bases at V and 9 bases at J, with 11 bases in the middle. CDR1 is SEHNR and CDR2 is FQNEAQ in the germline V gene (reference sequence). This CDR3 contains 13 residues. The CDR3 DNA follows: TGTGCCAGCAGCTTACCCTCGGACAGTGAGCAGTTCTTC. It specifies CASSLPSDSEQFF.

This clone was seen just once. V and J are TRBV6-4 and TRBJ2-1; TRBD2 matches 9 bases. From germline, CDR1 is MRHNA and CDR2 SNTAGT. Losses at the gene ends were 6 bases for V and 2 bases for J; bases not matched to a gene: 14. CDR3 size: 18 residues. The CDR3 is CASRSELAGTLPYNEQFF. The CDR3 coding sequence is TGTGCCAGCAGATCCGAGCTAGCGGGGACATTGCCCTACAATGAGCAGTTCTTC.